This T cell receptor (beta chain) emerged from a study of identical twins. Per germline, CDR1 LGHNT and CDR2 FRNRAP. The CDR3 consists of 14 residues. V shed 6 bases and J 5 bases; nucleotides not matched to a gene: 7. The study's findings and limits: For monozygotic twins, models underestimated out-of-frame TCR alpha sharing.

Notes on this clonotype: The target antigen is unknown.

Via MiXCR, TCRdb re-called the 5' RACE reads, giving one row per CDR3 protein. The sample shows 450,000 or so distinct CDR3 sequences, approximately 24% of them seen only once. These data were also reused for a study on T cells expressing NK-cell markers. According to that study: It was sorted CD3+CD56-NKG2C+, CD3+CD56+NKG2C- and CD3+CD56+NKG2C+ T cells that provided the TCR beta repertoires. These same clonotypes (in several donors) also led the CD3+CD56-NKG2C+ fraction.

Source material: CD4+ T cells sorted from blood. This chain connects TRBV12-5 to TRBJ1-5; 7 bases align to TRBD1. This clonotype was sampled from a woman aged 18-29 years in good health. CDR3 residues: CASGLQGTHQPQHF. DNA for the CDR3: TGTGCTAGTGGCCTACAGGGGACTCATCAGCCCCAGCATTTT.